This TCR beta chain is drawn from a study of cytomegalovirus exposure and HLA in healthy donors. Trimming shortened V by 7 bases and J by 0 bases, and 7 bases separated the two germline ends. Per the germline V gene, CDR1 is SGHTA and CDR2 is FQGNSA. This CDR3 spans 13 amino acids. Researchers ran the PCR with 60 Vbeta and 13 Jbeta primers. Assay: immunoSEQ multiplex PCR; the TCRdb copy retains only in-frame clones and omits some. This table holds some 120,000 clones, about 81% found once. What was sequenced was PBMCs. This sequence was found in a woman between 25 and 40 years old in good health and CMV-seronegative. V usage is TRBV7-2 and J usage is TRBJ2-1; D is unresolved. CDR3 bases: TGTGCCAGCACCTCCTCCTCCTACAATGAGCAGTTCTTC. It is translated as CASTSSSYNEQFF.